The subject of this entry is one TCR beta chain. Its antigen is undetermined. The use of a sample-barcoded 5' primer and a J-beta primer mix characterized a second PCR of roughly 6 to 12 cycles. One entry per CDR3 protein results from TCRdb running MiXCR on the 5' RACE reads. The profile shows fewer than 1,200,000 distinct CDR3 sequences, 25% of them singletons. The data were taken from a study of blood T cells in healthy people across ages. General observations from the study: Diversity was estimated from one million T cells, and these estimates were considered underestimates. Among T cells, TCR beta diversity per million cells dropped roughly linearly as age rose.

In each sample, at least 7 million PBMCs were isolated. A further study also used this sample, focusing on T cells of mothers and their children. Per that paper: Donors were three healthy Caucasian mothers and their six children.

This TCR was recovered from a girl aged 2-10 years in good health. Sequenced: blood.

CDR3 region: CSARGGGAQADTQYF. DNA for the CDR3: TGCAGTGCTAGAGGTGGAGGGGCTCAAGCGGATACGCAGTATTTT. This chain connects TRBV20-1 to TRBJ2-3; possible D gene TRBD2, 6 bases. This CDR3 contains 15 residues. Trimming pared 1 base from V and 6 bases from J, leaving 17 bases between. The germline V gene has CDR1 DFQATT and CDR2 SNEGSKA (reference sequence).